This T cell receptor (beta chain) was found in a study of blood T cells in healthy people across ages. Study-level results: Shifts in expanded clonotypes may have been confounded by donor CMV status, which was unknown. Naive T cell percentage strongly correlated with TCR beta diversity. Across the age range, TCR beta diversity per million T cells fell in a roughly linear way.

Germline V CDR1 and CDR2: WSHSY, SAAADI. The CDR3 totals 17 residues. Russia was home to the donors, healthy Caucasian individuals aged roughly 6 to 90. Turning to this clonotype: Its antigen is undetermined. At one end, the junction sequence differs from germline, possibly due to a read error.

Sample-barcoded 5' priming and a J-beta primer mix drove a second PCR of about 7 to 12 cycles. Using its own MiXCR run on the 5' RACE reads, TCRdb lists one record per CDR3 protein. The table lists over 1,200,000 distinct CDR3 sequences, approximately 63% of them singletons. V is TRBV10-2 and J is TRBJ2-3, with 15 bases aligning to TRBD2. Material for sequencing was blood. This clonotype was sampled from a man aged 18 to 30 in good health. The CDR3 DNA follows: TGCGCCAGCAGCGCCGGACTAGCGGGGGGGAGCACAGAGACGCAGTATTTT. This sequence encodes CASSAGLAGGSTETQYF.